The rows below give T cell receptor beta chains drawn from one sample of a study of blood T cell repertoires in COVID-19. Produced via immunoSEQ multiplex PCR; TCRdb's table is partial and in-frame only. The sample lists some 160,000 clones, 75% to 85% seen once, with about 1.6% in the top ten. Sequencing input: peripheral blood. These receptors all stem from a human donor in a cohort sampled during active COVID-19. CDR3s include the opening cysteine and the closing phenylalanine or tryptophan. A D gene is named only where the DNA matches it firmly. A row's size may be missing; if present it is once, few, many or a size class.

J: TRBJ2-5; D: TRBD2; size: .; V: TRBV5-1; DNA: TGCGCCAGCAGCTTGGGGACGGCTAGCGGGAATAGGGGTGAGACCCAGTACTTC; CDR3: CASSLGTASGNRGETQYF
J: TRBJ2-5; D: TRBD1; size: .; V: TRBV4-3; DNA: TGCGCCAGCAGCCAAGAAAAGTGGACAGGGGATCAAGAGACCCAGTACTTC; CDR3: CASSQEKWTGDQETQYF
J: TRBJ1-1; D: .; size: few; V: TRBV9; DNA: TGTGCCAGCAGCCCAGGGGACACTGAAGCTTTCTTT; CDR3: CASSPGDTEAFF
J: TRBJ1-1; D: .; size: .; V: TRBV11-2; DNA: TGTGCCAGCAGCTTAAATTCCGGGTACACTGAAGCTTTCTTT; CDR3: CASSLNSGYTEAFF
J: TRBJ2-7; D: TRBD2; size: .; V: TRBV28; DNA: TGTGCCAGCAGCCTCGGGACTACCTACGAGCAGTACTTC; CDR3: CASSLGTTYEQYF
J: TRBJ1-6; D: TRBD1; size: .; V: TRBV18; DNA: TGTGCCAGCATCGACAGGGTTAATTCACCCCTCCACTTT; CDR3: CASIDRVNSPLHF
J: TRBJ2-2; D: .; size: .; V: TRBV12-3/TRBV12-4; DNA: TGTGCCAGCAACTTCTTGGGCGGGGGGGAGCTGTTTTTT; CDR3: CASNFLGGGELFF
J: TRBJ1-4; D: .; size: .; V: TRBV4-3; DNA: TGCGCCAGCAGCCTCTCAACCCCACAGGGTGGTGAAAAACTGTTTTTT; CDR3: CASSLSTPQGGEKLFF
J: TRBJ2-7; D: .; size: .; V: TRBV7-2; DNA: TGTGCCAGCAGCTTAGCCGTAGGCAGGGCCTACGAGCAGTACTTC; CDR3: CASSLAVGRAYEQYF
J: TRBJ1-2; D: .; size: few; V: TRBV10-3; DNA: TGTGCCATCAGTGAAATGGCATCCTATGGCTACACCTTC; CDR3: CAISEMASYGYTF
J: TRBJ2-3; D: .; size: .; V: TRBV7-2; DNA: TGTGCCAGCAGCCTAAGGGGGGGAGAATCGGATACGCAGTATTTT; CDR3: CASSLRGGESDTQYF
J: TRBJ1-2; D: TRBD1; size: .; V: TRBV5-4; DNA: TGTGCCAGCAACCGGGACAGGGGGGGCTATGGCTACACCTTC; CDR3: CASNRDRGGYGYTF
J: TRBJ1-1; D: .; size: .; V: TRBV28; DNA: TGTGCCAGCAGTTTCTCCGAGGGGGTCCCCCAGGTGTATGCTTTCTTT; CDR3: CASSFSEGVPQVYAFF
J: TRBJ1-2; D: TRBD1; size: .; V: TRBV7-2; DNA: TGTGCCAGCAGGATTGGGACAGGGGGTGGCAACTATGGCTACACCTTC; CDR3: CASRIGTGGGNYGYTF
J: TRBJ2-5; D: TRBD2; size: .; V: TRBV19; DNA: TGTGCCAGTAGTATCCGACCGGAGGGGAGGACTAGGCAGACCCAGTACTTC; CDR3: CASSIRPEGRTRQTQYF
J: TRBJ1-6; D: TRBD1; size: .; V: TRBV7-9; DNA: TGTGCCGCCGGCCGTGGGACAGATAATTCACCCCTCCACTTT; CDR3: CAAGRGTDNSPLHF
J: TRBJ1-6; D: TRBD1; size: .; V: TRBV19; DNA: TGTGCCAGTAGTCCCGGACAGGGCCCATATTCACCCCTCCACTTT; CDR3: CASSPGQGPYSPLHF
J: TRBJ1-1; D: TRBD1; size: .; V: TRBV3-1/TRBV3-2; DNA: TGTGCCAGCAGCGCACCGTCTTTGGTCAGGGGGGCGAACACTGAAGCTTTCTTT; CDR3: CASSAPSLVRGANTEAFF
J: TRBJ2-7; D: .; size: .; V: TRBV24-1; DNA: TGTGCCACCAGTGACCTCGAGTTGGGGGCCGAGCAGTACTTC; CDR3: CATSDLELGAEQYF
J: TRBJ1-2; D: .; size: .; V: TRBV6-5; DNA: TGTGCCACCAACGCGGGGAACTATGGCTACACCTTC; CDR3: CATNAGNYGYTF
J: TRBJ2-7; D: .; size: .; V: TRBV6-4; DNA: TGTGCCAGCAGTAGGACAGACGAAACGAGGCAGTACTTC; CDR3: CASSRTDETRQYF
J: TRBJ2-7; D: .; size: .; V: TRBV4-1; DNA: TGCGCCAGCAGCACAGAGCACAGCTCCTACGAGCAGTACTTC; CDR3: CASSTEHSSYEQYF
J: TRBJ2-7; D: .; size: once; V: TRBV21-1; DNA: TGTGCCAGCAGCAATTCTAGGACAGGGACTTCCTACGAGCAGTACTTC; CDR3: CASSNSRTGTSYEQYF
J: TRBJ2-7; D: .; size: .; V: TRBV28; DNA: TGTGCCAGCAGGACAGTAAATTCCTACGAGCAGTACTTC; CDR3: CASRTVNSYEQYF
J: TRBJ1-2; D: .; size: .; V: TRBV20-1; DNA: TGCAGTGCCAGCGATGGCTACACCTTC; CDR3: CSASDGYTF
J: TRBJ1-2; D: .; size: .; V: TRBV28; DNA: TGTGCCAGCAGTTTCTCTGGACAAGACTATGGCTACACCTTC; CDR3: CASSFSGQDYGYTF
J: TRBJ2-7; D: .; size: .; V: TRBV10-1; DNA: TGCGCCAGCAGTGATGGGGGACACGGGCAGGGAGAGCAGTACTTC; CDR3: CASSDGGHGQGEQYF
J: TRBJ1-5; D: TRBD1; size: .; V: TRBV6-5; DNA: TGTGCCAGCAACCAGGGACAGGGGGTAAATCAGCCCCAGCATTTT; CDR3: CASNQGQGVNQPQHF
J: TRBJ1-3; D: .; size: .; V: TRBV5-1; DNA: TGCGCCAGCAGCTTGGCCAGGGGTTCTGGAAACACCATATATTTT; CDR3: CASSLARGSGNTIYF
J: TRBJ2-7; D: .; size: .; V: TRBV19; DNA: TGTGCCAGTAGTATAGGGGCAGGCTACGAGCAGTACTTC; CDR3: CASSIGAGYEQYF
J: TRBJ1-1; D: .; size: few; V: TRBV5-4; DNA: TGTGCCAGCAAGGACAGTAACACTGAAGCTTTCTTT; CDR3: CASKDSNTEAFF
J: TRBJ2-7; D: TRBD2; size: .; V: TRBV7-3; DNA: TGTGCCAGCAGCTTGCTACTAGCGGGAGCGATCGAGCAGTACTTC; CDR3: CASSLLLAGAIEQYF
J: TRBJ1-1; D: TRBD1; size: .; V: TRBV5-4; DNA: TGTGCCAGCAGCCCAAAGGACAGGGGGCTCACTGAAGCTTTCTTT; CDR3: CASSPKDRGLTEAFF
J: TRBJ2-7; D: TRBD2; size: .; V: TRBV18; DNA: TGTGCCAGCTCACCAGTAGCGGGGGTAACCTACGAGCAGTACTTC; CDR3: CASSPVAGVTYEQYF
J: TRBJ2-7; D: .; size: .; V: TRBV6-2/TRBV6-3; DNA: TGTGCCAGCAGTTATGAACGGGGAGAGTACGAGCAGTACTTC; CDR3: CASSYERGEYEQYF
J: TRBJ2-1; D: TRBD1; size: .; V: TRBV23-1; DNA: TGCGCCAGCCCCGACAGGGTGAGCTCCTACAATGAGCAGTTCTTC; CDR3: CASPDRVSSYNEQFF
J: TRBJ1-1; D: TRBD1; size: .; V: TRBV6-5; DNA: TGTGCCAGCAGTTCTCGACAGGGGGCGCGGACTGAAGCTTTCTTT; CDR3: CASSSRQGARTEAFF
J: TRBJ1-4; D: .; size: .; V: TRBV2; DNA: TGTGCCAGCAGTGAAGTTAGGGGTCCGGGTGAAAAACTGTTTTTT; CDR3: CASSEVRGPGEKLFF
J: TRBJ1-2; D: .; size: .; V: TRBV5-5; DNA: TGTGCCAGCAGCTTGGCAGACGACTTTAACTATGGCTACACCTTC; CDR3: CASSLADDFNYGYTF
J: TRBJ2-1; D: TRBD1; size: .; V: TRBV7-9; DNA: TGTGCCAGCAGCTTAGCGTCGACAGGGTTCAATGAGCAGTTCTTC; CDR3: CASSLASTGFNEQFF
J: TRBJ1-4; D: .; size: .; V: TRBV9; DNA: TGTGCCAGCAGCGTACGGGGAACTAATGAAAAACTGTTTTTT; CDR3: CASSVRGTNEKLFF
J: TRBJ1-4; D: .; size: .; V: TRBV5-1; DNA: TGCGCCAGCAGGCCATGGGGCCTAACTAATGAAAAACTGTTTTTT; CDR3: CASRPWGLTNEKLFF
J: TRBJ1-3; D: TRBD1; size: .; V: TRBV11-2; DNA: TGTGCCAGCAGCGCGTCAGGGGGACCCGGAAACACCATATATTTT; CDR3: CASSASGGPGNTIYF
J: TRBJ2-6; D: .; size: .; V: TRBV19; DNA: TGTGCCACCGGGGGGCCGAGCTCTGGGGCCAACGTCCTGACTTTC; CDR3: CATGGPSSGANVLTF
J: TRBJ2-7; D: TRBD1; size: .; V: TRBV28; DNA: TGTGCCAGCAGTTTCGACTCTATGAACTACCGGGACAGAGCCTACGAGCAGTACTTC; CDR3: CASSFDSMNYRDRAYEQYF
J: TRBJ1-4; D: .; size: many; V: TRBV11-3; DNA: TGTGCCAGCAGCCGACACAGGGAGACTAATGAAAAACTGTTTTTT; CDR3: CASSRHRETNEKLFF
J: TRBJ2-7; D: TRBD1; size: .; V: TRBV5-6; DNA: TGTGCCAGCAGCTTGGGATGGGACAGTCGCAACGAGCAGTACTTC; CDR3: CASSLGWDSRNEQYF
J: TRBJ1-5; D: .; size: .; V: TRBV3-1/TRBV3-2; DNA: TGTGCCAGCAGCCAAGATCTCGGGGTTCAGCCCCAGCATTTT; CDR3: CASSQDLGVQPQHF
J: TRBJ2-5; D: .; size: .; V: TRBV11-3; DNA: TGTGCCAGCAGCTCCCGGACAAGGGAGACCCAGTACTTC; CDR3: CASSSRTRETQYF
J: TRBJ1-6; D: .; size: .; V: TRBV2; DNA: TGTGCCAGGTCGACAGATAATTCACCCCTCCACTTT; CDR3: CARSTDNSPLHF
J: TRBJ2-7; D: TRBD1; size: .; V: TRBV24-1; DNA: TGTGCCACCAGTGAGGGACAGGGGGCGAGGGAGCAGTACTTC; CDR3: CATSEGQGAREQYF
J: TRBJ2-1; D: TRBD1; size: once; V: TRBV27; DNA: TGTGCCAGCAGTTTATTAGGGGGCAGAAAGGAGCAGTTCTTC; CDR3: CASSLLGGRKEQFF
J: TRBJ2-5; D: .; size: .; V: TRBV4-2; DNA: TGTGCCAGCAGCCAAGGTTCGCGGACTAACCAAGAGACCCAGTACTTC; CDR3: CASSQGSRTNQETQYF
J: TRBJ2-7; D: .; size: .; V: TRBV7-9; DNA: TGTGCCAGCAGCGTGCTCCGGGACATCAACTACGAGCAGTACTTC; CDR3: CASSVLRDINYEQYF
J: TRBJ1-2; D: .; size: once; V: TRBV11-2; DNA: TGTGCCAGCAGCTTAGCCCTCACAGGGTTGAACTATGGCTACACCTTC; CDR3: CASSLALTGLNYGYTF
J: TRBJ2-1; D: .; size: .; V: TRBV5-6; DNA: TGTGCCAGCAGCTTGGGGGGGACTTTGAGGAATGAGCAGTTCTTC; CDR3: CASSLGGTLRNEQFF